The entry below gives a single TCR beta chain sequence along with its context. The table came from immunoSEQ multiplex PCR; TCRdb's copy has only in-frame clones and leaves some out. The sample shows hundreds of thousands of clones, about 80% of them seen only once. The CDR3 is 15 amino acids. With 6 bases clipped from V and 3 bases from J, the junction kept 6 bases outside the gene matches. Germline lookup yields CDR1 MNHEY and CDR2 SMNVEV (reference sequence). The data are from a study of shared clonotypes between healthy human individuals. The V call is TRBV27, the J call TRBJ1-4; TRBD1 matches at 8 bases. This sequence originates from a woman between 35 and 50 years old in good health. Some clones in this sample may be carry-over from other donors' samples. Sequencing was carried out using PBMCs. In DNA form, the CDR3 reads TGTGCCAGCAGCACTACAGGGGGTGCTAATGAAAAACTGTTTTTT. Translating it yields CASSTTGGANEKLFF.